A selection of T cell receptor beta chains follows, all from one sample in a study of blood T cell repertoires in COVID-19. This table comes from immunoSEQ multiplex PCR, and its TCRdb copy is limited to in-frame clones, with some not included. The table has 200,000 to 250,000 clones, around 89% seen once. The sequenced sample was PBMCs or T cells enriched from blood (not recorded which). The receptors were sampled from a woman under 30 in a cohort exposed to, infected with or recovered from COVID-19 (not recorded which). Each CDR3 is given with its conserved first and last residue. Fields, in order: V gene, clone size, J gene, D gene, CDR3 DNA, CDR3 protein. D genes are given only for firm matches. The size field is filled for only some rows; it gives once, few, many or a size class.

TRBV21-1	NA	TRBJ1-6	NA	TGTGCCAGCAGCGCCAGGGTCTATAATTCACCCCTCCACTTT	CASSARVYNSPLHF
TRBV29-1	NA	TRBJ2-1	TRBD2	TGCAGCTCTGGACTAGCGGGGGGTCGATCCTACAATGAGCAGTTCTTC	CSSGLAGGRSYNEQFF
TRBV11-1	NA	TRBJ2-1	NA	TGTGCCAGCAGCTTGGAGACGGCAAAATTGGCTGAGCAGTTCTTC	CASSLETAKLAEQFF
TRBV18	few	TRBJ2-1	TRBD2	TGTGCCAGCTCACCGGGACTAGCGGAGAGCTACAATGAGCAGTTCTTC	CASSPGLAESYNEQFF
TRBV28	NA	TRBJ1-3	NA	TGTGCCAGCACCCCCATCCCGCAGTCTGGAAACACCATATATTTT	CASTPIPQSGNTIYF
TRBV24-1	NA	TRBJ1-2	NA	TGTGCCACCAGTGATTCCTGGACAGTCGGGTATGGCTACACCTTC	CATSDSWTVGYGYTF
TRBV25-1	NA	TRBJ1-1	NA	TGTGCCAGCAGTTCGGACCGCGGAGGGTGGACTGAAGCTTTCTTT	CASSSDRGGWTEAFF
TRBV29-1	NA	TRBJ1-1	TRBD1	TGCAGCGCTCGGCAGGGGGGAGCTTTCTTT	CSARQGGAFF
TRBV5-1	NA	TRBJ2-3	TRBD2	TGCGCCAGCAGCTTGGGTGGACTAGCGGGGGGGAGCACAGATACGCAGTATTTT	CASSLGGLAGGSTDTQYF
TRBV5-1	NA	TRBJ2-1	TRBD1	TGCGCCAGCAGCTTGTTCACAGGGGGTAGTCAGCAGTTCTTC	CASSLFTGGSQQFF
TRBV25-1	once	TRBJ2-7	TRBD2	TGTGCCAGCAGAGCGACTAGCGGGGGATCCTACGAGCAGTACTTC	CASRATSGGSYEQYF
TRBV6-5	NA	TRBJ1-2	TRBD1	TGTGCCAGCAGTTACTGGGGACAGGGTGCGGACTATGGCTACACCTTC	CASSYWGQGADYGYTF
TRBV14	NA	TRBJ2-1	TRBD2	TGTGCCAGCAGCACTCGACTAGCGGCGAACAATGAGCAGTTCTTC	CASSTRLAANNEQFF
TRBV7-9	NA	TRBJ2-1	TRBD1	TGTGCCAGCAGCGTACCGGGACAGCGAATTAATGAGCAGTTCTTC	CASSVPGQRINEQFF
TRBV19	NA	TRBJ1-1	NA	TGTGCCAGTAGTACTCGGCCCGGACTGGAGGACACTGAAGCTTTCTTT	CASSTRPGLEDTEAFF
TRBV2	NA	TRBJ1-6	NA	TGTGCCAGCAGGGGAGGAGGGCCCTATAATTCACCCCTCCACTTT	CASRGGGPYNSPLHF
TRBV7-9	few	TRBJ2-1	NA	TGTGCCAGCAGCTACCTCTCGGGTGGGAATGAGCAGTTCTTC	CASSYLSGGNEQFF
TRBV5-1	NA	TRBJ2-7	TRBD1	TGCGCCAGCAGCTTCGGCCGTGGGGACAGGAACTCCTACGAGCAGTACTTC	CASSFGRGDRNSYEQYF